A selection of T cell receptor beta chains follows, all from one sample in a study of T cells expressing NK-cell markers. One entry per CDR3 protein, without DNA, is what TCRdb gives after re-calling the 5' RACE reads. This sample's table reports 250,000 to 300,000 distinct CDR3 sequences. Sequenced input: blood T cells: a sorted CD56 or NKG2C T cell subset, CD4+ or CD8+ T cells, or bulk PBMC T cells (not recorded which). These receptors were taken from a man aged 18 to 30 in good health. Each CDR3 is given with its conserved first and last residue.

v_call: TRBV25-1; j_call: TRBJ2-1; cdr3_aa: CASSEYLSGRGNEQFF
v_call: TRBV12-3/TRBV12-4; j_call: TRBJ1-5; cdr3_aa: CASSSGQGLTNQPQHF
v_call: TRBV6-1; j_call: TRBJ1-4; cdr3_aa: CASRSPHGTNEKLFF
v_call: TRBV6-1; j_call: TRBJ2-5; cdr3_aa: CASSGLAIQETQYF
v_call: TRBV6-6; j_call: TRBJ1-1; cdr3_aa: CASSSQGLTEAFF
v_call: TRBV12-3/TRBV12-4; j_call: TRBJ1-2; cdr3_aa: CASSPGTHSSYGYTF
v_call: TRBV5-1; j_call: TRBJ2-1; cdr3_aa: CASSPSRVPGNEQFF
v_call: TRBV11-1; j_call: TRBJ2-7; cdr3_aa: CASSLAALGLAGVLRSSYEQYF
v_call: TRBV25-1; j_call: TRBJ2-5; cdr3_aa: CASSPLNEETQYF
v_call: TRBV10-3; j_call: TRBJ2-3; cdr3_aa: CAISAAPPNTDTQYF
v_call: TRBV27; j_call: TRBJ1-5; cdr3_aa: CASSLAKAQHF
v_call: TRBV5-4; j_call: TRBJ2-6; cdr3_aa: CASSERTPGANVLTF
v_call: TRBV12-3/TRBV12-4; j_call: TRBJ2-1; cdr3_aa: CASSLRRDRGNEQFF
v_call: TRBV27; j_call: TRBJ1-6; cdr3_aa: CASRTGQRSYNSPLHF
v_call: TRBV7-2; j_call: TRBJ2-3; cdr3_aa: CASSRAREGDSAGGPRGDTQYF
v_call: TRBV4-2; j_call: TRBJ2-3; cdr3_aa: CASSQEPSGFSTDTQYF
v_call: TRBV4-2; j_call: TRBJ2-1; cdr3_aa: CASSQTSKLEQFF
v_call: TRBV7-9; j_call: TRBJ1-1; cdr3_aa: CASSQTDKNTEAFF
v_call: TRBV7-2; j_call: TRBJ2-6; cdr3_aa: CASSLSRGSGANVLTF
v_call: TRBV20-1; j_call: TRBJ1-1; cdr3_aa: CSARGGGESFEAFF
v_call: TRBV12-3/TRBV12-4; j_call: TRBJ2-4; cdr3_aa: CASSFSGLGKNIQYF
v_call: TRBV5-1; j_call: TRBJ2-7; cdr3_aa: CASSLLAGGLVHEQYF
v_call: TRBV10-1; j_call: TRBJ2-1; cdr3_aa: CASSSGRPDNEQFF
v_call: TRBV5-1; j_call: TRBJ1-2; cdr3_aa: CASSLQGGSGYTF
v_call: TRBV20-1; j_call: TRBJ2-3; cdr3_aa: CSARGWGRGPTDTQYF
v_call: TRBV20-1; j_call: TRBJ2-5; cdr3_aa: CSASLPEVLVETQYF
v_call: TRBV10-3; j_call: TRBJ1-3; cdr3_aa: CAISGGRGNTIYF
v_call: TRBV6-5; j_call: TRBJ2-2; cdr3_aa: CASSLYFGADTNTGELFF
v_call: TRBV6-1; j_call: TRBJ2-5; cdr3_aa: CASSPNAQETQYF
v_call: TRBV27; j_call: TRBJ2-2; cdr3_aa: CASSSTERDGELFF
v_call: TRBV20-1; j_call: TRBJ1-3; cdr3_aa: CSARETGQGATTSSGNTIYF
v_call: TRBV7-2; j_call: TRBJ1-5; cdr3_aa: CASSPRTGHGQPQHF
v_call: TRBV5-6; j_call: TRBJ2-2; cdr3_aa: CASSFRDREPGELFF
v_call: TRBV5-5; j_call: TRBJ2-2; cdr3_aa: CASSSGPNTGELFF
v_call: TRBV6-2/TRBV6-3; j_call: TRBJ1-1; cdr3_aa: CASKTQETMNTEAFF
v_call: TRBV5-1; j_call: TRBJ1-5; cdr3_aa: CASSLAGQSNQPQHF
v_call: TRBV28; j_call: TRBJ2-1; cdr3_aa: CASRINRGWGEQFF
v_call: TRBV29-1; j_call: TRBJ1-5; cdr3_aa: CSVGQQGNQPQHF
v_call: TRBV10-3; j_call: TRBJ2-5; cdr3_aa: CAIRGTSGSETQYF
v_call: TRBV20-1; j_call: TRBJ2-1; cdr3_aa: CSALSLAGMNEQFF
v_call: TRBV25-1; j_call: TRBJ1-1; cdr3_aa: CASNSLGGNTEAFF
v_call: TRBV7-2; j_call: TRBJ2-2; cdr3_aa: CASSLSDRARELFF
v_call: TRBV20-1; j_call: TRBJ2-1; cdr3_aa: CSAGTPAEQFF
v_call: TRBV25-1; j_call: TRBJ2-6; cdr3_aa: CASSRDRGLAGANVLTF
v_call: TRBV29-1; j_call: TRBJ2-1; cdr3_aa: CSVELGAYEQFF
v_call: TRBV5-1; j_call: TRBJ2-1; cdr3_aa: CASSWPEGGRSFF